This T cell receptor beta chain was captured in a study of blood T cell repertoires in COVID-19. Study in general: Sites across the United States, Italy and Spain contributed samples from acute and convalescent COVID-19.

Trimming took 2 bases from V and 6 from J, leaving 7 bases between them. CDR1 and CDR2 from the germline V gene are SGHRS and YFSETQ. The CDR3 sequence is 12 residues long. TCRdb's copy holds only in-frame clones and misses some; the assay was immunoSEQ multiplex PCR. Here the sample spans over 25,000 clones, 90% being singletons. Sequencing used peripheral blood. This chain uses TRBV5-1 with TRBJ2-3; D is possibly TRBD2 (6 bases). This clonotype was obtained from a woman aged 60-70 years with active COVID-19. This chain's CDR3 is CASSFGGDTQYF. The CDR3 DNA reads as TGCGCCAGCAGCTTTGGGGGGGATACGCAGTATTTT.